Listed below are T cell receptor beta chains from one sample, sequenced in a study of shared clonotypes between healthy human individuals. Profiling relied on immunoSEQ multiplex PCR, and the TCRdb table lists in-frame clones only, not all of them. The sample carries about 340,000 clones, over 70% recorded once. Sequencing input: memory CD4+ T cells sorted from blood. All receptors derive from a man aged 25-45 years in good health. The CDR3 runs from the conserved cysteine through the conserved F or W. A D gene is named only where the DNA matches it firmly. The size entry is marked missing in some rows and otherwise reads once, few, many or a size class.

>-|-|TRBJ2-1|TRBV5-6
CASSLTAGAPYNEQFF
>-|TRBD1|TRBJ2-7|TRBV9
CASSSGQAAYEQYF
>-|-|TRBJ1-2|TRBV28
CASSPGPNYGYTF
>-|-|TRBJ1-2|TRBV10-2
CAAGGENGYTF
>-|TRBD1|TRBJ2-3|TRBV28
CASRGQTPSTDTQYF
>-|TRBD2|TRBJ2-7|TRBV10-3
CAISESRGRAWHEQYF
>-|TRBD1|TRBJ1-4|TRBV19
CASSPGQGALRKLFF
>-|-|TRBJ2-3|TRBV7-9
CASRPDPAWQDTQYF
>few|-|TRBJ2-6|TRBV27
CASSYSGANVLTF
>-|-|TRBJ2-5|TRBV5-6
CASSYPWSYEAQETQYF
>-|TRBD1|TRBJ2-7|TRBV7-9
CASSLIGQGYEQYF
>-|TRBD1|TRBJ1-2|TRBV30
CAWSVVTGQGNGYTF
>-|-|TRBJ2-7|TRBV7-9
CASSLGQPSYEQYF
>-|-|TRBJ1-2|TRBV18
CASSTGGGDNYGYTF
>-|TRBD2|TRBJ2-3|TRBV11-2
CASSFAGVSTDTQYF
>-|-|TRBJ2-1|TRBV14
CASSQELEQFF
>-|-|TRBJ2-7|TRBV7-2
CASSLVDYGSYEQYF
>once|TRBD1|TRBJ2-7|TRBV7-8
CASRVDRGSYEQYF
>-|TRBD2|TRBJ2-2|TRBV2
CASALTSAGTGELFF
>-|TRBD2|TRBJ2-7|TRBV7-9
CASSNQAGNSYEQYF
>-|TRBD2|TRBJ2-7|TRBV14
CASSQASGLLAGESPFEQYF
>-|-|TRBJ2-5|TRBV5-1
CASSLAWGSRETQYF
>once|-|TRBJ2-7|TRBV15
CATSRETGREQYF
>-|-|TRBJ2-7|TRBV27
CASSPRGAYEQYF
>-|TRBD2|TRBJ2-5|TRBV5-1
CASTNAPSGRETQYF
>many|TRBD2|TRBJ2-1|TRBV5-1
CASTPGLGSYNEQFF
>-|-|TRBJ2-4|TRBV28
CASSSPEGNKNIQYF
>-|-|TRBJ2-3|TRBV2
CSSQAGSITADTQYF
>-|TRBD2|TRBJ2-3|TRBV11-3
CASQQRETDTQYF
>few|-|TRBJ2-1|TRBV30
CAWRAGDRREAEQFF
>-|-|TRBJ2-6|TRBV2
CASSEYHSGANVLTF
>-|-|TRBJ2-7|TRBV2
CAARRAYEQYF
>-|-|TRBJ2-3|TRBV7-3
CASGRGDADTQYF
>-|TRBD2|TRBJ2-7|TRBV5-4
CASSGGTSGSYEQYF
>-|TRBD2|TRBJ2-1|TRBV29-1
CSVGTSMGNEQFF